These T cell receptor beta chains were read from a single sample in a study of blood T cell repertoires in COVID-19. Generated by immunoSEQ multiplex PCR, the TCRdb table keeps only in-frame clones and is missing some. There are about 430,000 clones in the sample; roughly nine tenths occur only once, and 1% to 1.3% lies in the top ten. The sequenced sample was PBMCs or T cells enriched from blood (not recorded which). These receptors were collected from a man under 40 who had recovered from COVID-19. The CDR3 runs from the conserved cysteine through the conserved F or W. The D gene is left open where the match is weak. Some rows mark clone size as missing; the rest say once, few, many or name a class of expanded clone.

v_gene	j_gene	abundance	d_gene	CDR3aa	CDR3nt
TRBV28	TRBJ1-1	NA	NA	CASSFHGPLNTEAFF	TGTGCCAGCAGTTTCCATGGGCCCTTAAACACTGAAGCTTTCTTT
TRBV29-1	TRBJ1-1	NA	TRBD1	CSVTDRATEAFF	TGCAGCGTCACGGACAGGGCGACGGAGGCTTTCTTT
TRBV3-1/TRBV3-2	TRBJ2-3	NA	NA	CASSQAAGQGSDTQYF	TGTGCCAGCAGCCAAGCAGCTGGGCAGGGCTCAGATACGCAGTATTTT
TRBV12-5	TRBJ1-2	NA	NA	CASGKEINYGYTF	TGTGCTAGTGGGAAGGAGATTAACTATGGCTACACCTTC
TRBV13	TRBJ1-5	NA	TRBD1	CASSSDRGSPQHF	TGTGCCAGCAGCTCGGACAGGGGTTCGCCCCAGCATTTT
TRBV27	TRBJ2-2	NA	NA	CASSLSTGDTGELFF	TGTGCCAGCAGTTTATCAACGGGAGACACCGGGGAGCTGTTTTTT
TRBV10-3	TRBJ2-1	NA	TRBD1	CAISRDRGDEQFF	TGTGCCATCAGTCGGGACAGGGGGGATGAGCAGTTCTTC
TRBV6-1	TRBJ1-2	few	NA	CASSEYQGKGTF	TGTGCCAGCAGTGAATACCAGGGAAAGGGCACCTTC
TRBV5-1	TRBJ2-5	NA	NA	CASSLASRGSETQYF	TGCGCCAGCAGCTTGGCCTCCCGGGGGTCAGAGACCCAGTACTTC
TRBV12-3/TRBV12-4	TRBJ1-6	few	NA	CASSFSDSPLHF	TGTGCCAGCAGTTTTTCTGATTCACCCCTCCACTTT
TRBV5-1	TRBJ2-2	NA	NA	CASSLVVTTNTGELFF	TGCGCCAGCAGCTTGGTTGTGACTACGAACACCGGGGAGCTGTTTTTT
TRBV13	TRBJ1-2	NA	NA	CASSLSGGYTF	TGTGCCAGCAGCTTATCGGGGGGCTACACCTTC
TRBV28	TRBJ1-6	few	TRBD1	CASRGQGESYNSPLHF	TGTGCCAGCAGGGGACAGGGGGAATCCTATAATTCACCCCTCCACTTT
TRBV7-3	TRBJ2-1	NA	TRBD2	CASSPLVTSGSPYNEQFF	TGTGCCAGCAGCCCCCTAGTGACTAGCGGGAGTCCCTACAATGAGCAGTTCTTC
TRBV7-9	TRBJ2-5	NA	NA	CASSGAGKETQYF	TGTGCCAGCAGCGGAGCCGGGAAAGAGACCCAGTACTTC